Listed here are 26 T cell receptor beta chains from one sample, sequenced in a study of T cells in Graves' hyperthyroidism and ophthalmopathy. Researchers amplified the TCR beta CDR3 regions from RNA transcripts. The HTBI set primed first-round TCR CDR3 RT-PCR. TCRdb redid the calling of the multiplex PCR reads with MiXCR, one entry per CDR3 protein. The sample includes some 600,000 distinct CDR3 sequences, approximately 15% of them seen just once. Specimen: blood. The receptors come from a woman aged 25 to 39 with Graves' hyperthyroidism that later progressed to Graves' ophthalmopathy.

The table lists this clonotype with many counts. The chain has TRBV30 and TRBJ2-5, with D perhaps being TRBD1 or TRBD2 (5 bases each). The CDR3 spans 13 residues. Germline V CDR1 and CDR2: GTSNPN, SVGIG (reference sequence). V was trimmed by 0 bases and J by 7 bases, leaving 12 bases between them. CDR3 DNA: TGTGCCTGGAGTGTACGAGGGGAAAGGACCCAGTACTTC. Its translation is CAWSVRGERTQYF.

The chain uses TRBV7-3 and TRBJ2-1; D possibly uses TRBD1 or TRBD2 (7 bases each). The length of the CDR3 is 20 residues. Germline CDR1 SGHTA, CDR2 FQGTGA. V was cut by 1 base and J by 3 bases, with 25 bases left in between. CDR3 in amino acids: CASSLNPLRGRATNYNEQFF. The CDR3 DNA sequence: TGTGCCAGCAGCTTAAACCCCCTCAGGGGGAGGGCAACAAACTACAATGAGCAGTTCTTC.

There are many counts of this clonotype. The J gene is TRBJ2-2, the V gene TRBV24-1; TRBD1 matches at 8 bases. The CDR3 has 15 residues. Germline CDR1 reads KGHDR; CDR2 reads SFDVKD. V shed 7 bases and J 1 base; nucleotides not matched to a gene: 4. CDR3 coding DNA: TGTGCCACCAGGACCGGGACAGGGAACACCGGGGAGCTGTTTTTT. Translated: CATRTGTGNTGELFF.

This clonotype was counted between two and nine times. The V and J genes are TRBV10-3 and TRBJ1-2, with no clear D. Germline V lookup: CDR1 ENHRY, CDR2 SYGVKD. There are 13 residues in the CDR3. The V gene lost 2 bases and the J gene lost 2 bases, with 6 bases spanning the gap. CDR3 nucleotide sequence: TGTGCCATCAGTGAGGGGTTGAACTATGGCTACACCTTC. As protein: CAISEGLNYGYTF.

This clonotype has at least ten counts. Written as DNA, the CDR3 is TGTGCCAGCACCCAGGGTGGCGACACTGAAGCTTTCTTT. It translates to CASTQGGDTEAFF. The V and J genes are TRBV7-9 and TRBJ1-1; D possibly corresponds to TRBD1 (5 bases). The CDR3 loop spans 13 amino acids. The germline V gene has CDR1 SEHNR and CDR2 FQNEAQ (reference sequence). V lost 7 bases, J lost 3 bases, and 12 bases lay in between.

This clonotype appeared many times. The chain couples TRBV12-3 or TRBV12-4 to TRBJ1-3; D possibly corresponds to TRBD1 (6 bases). The CDR3 has 14 residues. Trimming stripped 6 bases from V and 2 bases from J, with 11 bases between. This chain's CDR3 is CASRIQGAGNTIYF. Here the CDR3 DNA reads TGTGCCAGCAGGATACAGGGAGCTGGAAACACCATATATTTT.

The V call is TRBV18, the J call TRBJ2-7, with D unresolved. Germline V lookup: CDR1 KGHSH, CDR2 LQKENI. The V gene lost 1 base and the J gene lost 7 bases, with 14 bases spanning the gap. This CDR3 contains 14 residues. This CDR3 reads CASSPQGTSYEQYF. The CDR3 DNA follows: TGTGCCAGCTCACCACAGGGCACAAGCTATGAGCAGTACTTC.

Ten or more counts support this clonotype. The chain links TRBV7-2 to TRBJ1-1; the D gene is possibly TRBD1 (5 bases). The CDR3 has 13 amino acids. V lost 3 bases, J lost 2 bases, and 7 bases lay in between. Germline V CDR1 and CDR2: SGHTA, FQGNSA. The CDR3 DNA reads as TGTGCCAGCAGCTTTGACAGTAACACTGAAGCTTTCTTT. This encodes CASSFDSNTEAFF. The full variable domain, with the rest looked up from reference TRBV7-2 and TRBJ1-1, is GAGVSQSPSNKVTEKGKDVELRCDPISGHTALYWYRQSLGQGLEFLIYFQGNSAPDKSGLPSDRFSAERTGGSVSTLTIQRTQQEDSAVYLCASSFDSNTEAFFGQGTRLTVV.

This clonotype was seen a handful of times. The V and J genes are TRBV4-2 and TRBJ1-4, with 10 bases aligning to TRBD1. V shed 4 bases, J shed 6 bases, and the junction held 8 bases outside the gene matches. Per the germline V gene, CDR1 is LGHNA and CDR2 is YNFKEQ. The CDR3 runs to 16 residues. This CDR3 is CASSLKGGQGHEKLFF. CDR3 bases: TGTGCCAGCAGCCTTAAGGGGGGACAGGGGCATGAAAAACTGTTTTTT.

In this sample, this clonotype turned up many times. The chain couples TRBV20-1 to TRBJ2-7; D gene unclear. CDR1 and CDR2 from the germline V gene are DFQATT and SNEGSKA (reference sequence). This CDR3 is 15 amino acids long. V lost 3 bases to trimming and J lost 1 base, with 16 bases between them. CDR3 sequence (DNA): TGCAGTGCTAGCTCCCATGGACGATCATCCTACGAGCAGTACTTC. It translates to CSASSHGRSSYEQYF.

This clonotype appeared a few times. This chain joins TRBV19 and TRBJ1-5; 7 nucleotides agree with TRBD1. V lost 3 bases to trimming and J lost 1 base; unmatched junction nucleotides: 9. Germline assignment: CDR1 LNHDA and CDR2 SQIVND (reference sequence). The length of the CDR3 is 17 residues. CDR3 loop: CASSMRTGTDSNQPQHF. The CDR3 bases are TGTGCCAGTAGTATGAGGACAGGCACCGACAGCAATCAGCCCCAGCATTTT.

CDR3 residues: CAWSVSVSSTDTQYF. CDR3 DNA sequence: TGTGCCTGGAGTGTATCGGTTTCTAGCACAGATACGCAGTATTTT. The chain recombines TRBV30 with TRBJ2-3, with no clear D. V lost 0 bases, J lost 0 bases, and 10 bases lay in between. Germline CDR1 reads GTSNPN; CDR2 reads SVGIG (reference sequence). The CDR3 is 15 amino acids.

In its sample, this clonotype was seen many times. The V call is TRBV28, the J call TRBJ2-1, with 13 bases identical to TRBD2. The CDR3 length is 15 residues. V was pared by 6 bases and J by 4 bases, with 3 bases of the junction left unmatched. Germline CDR1 and CDR2: MDHEN and SYDVKM. The CDR3, as DNA: TGTGCCAGCAGACTGGGACTAGCGGGGTACAATGAGCAGTTCTTC. Its translation is CASRLGLAGYNEQFF.

The chain employs TRBV6-9 and TRBJ2-5, with D hard to call. Germline V gene lookup returns CDR1 MNHGY and CDR2 SVAAGI. Trimming stripped 6 bases from V and 13 bases from J, with 18 bases between. This CDR3 has 12 residues. The CDR3 nucleotides are TGTGCCAGCAGCTCCCGAGACGGGCTAGGGTACTTC. Translation: CASSSRDGLGYF.

This clonotype has at least ten counts. The J gene is TRBJ2-1, the V gene TRBV24-1, with 12 nucleotides matching TRBD2. The length of the CDR3 is 17 residues. The germline CDR1 and CDR2 sequences are KGHDR and SFDVKD. Germline trimming cut 3 bases from V and 2 bases from J; bases unmatched to any gene: 4. The CDR3 DNA follows: TGTGCCACCAGTGATCCGACTAGCGGGAGTCCCTACAATGAGCAGTTCTTC. Translation: CATSDPTSGSPYNEQFF.

This clonotype has at least ten counts. This chain uses TRBV28 with TRBJ2-7; D could derive from TRBD1 or TRBD2 (6 bases each). The CDR3 spans 14 residues. Per germline, CDR1 MDHEN and CDR2 SYDVKM. Trimming pared 8 bases from V and 5 bases from J, leaving 19 bases between. DNA for the CDR3: TGTGCCAGCTCTAAGAGGGGGGCGGTCCACGAGCAGTACTTC. Encoded protein: CASSKRGAVHEQYF.

This clonotype was observed at least ten times. The chain has TRBV6-2 or TRBV6-3 and TRBJ1-1, with D possibly matching TRBD1 (5 bases). The CDR3 extends over 14 amino acids. The V gene's germline CDR1 is MNHEY and CDR2 SVGEGT. The V end lost 7 bases, the J end lost 4 bases, and 16 bases lay between the germline ends. The CDR3 loop is CASTMGGFGTEAFF. CDR3 nucleotides: TGTGCCAGCACCATGGGGGGATTTGGCACTGAAGCTTTCTTT.

V gene TRBV20-1 combines with J gene TRBJ1-2, with 9 bases aligning to TRBD1. V trimming: 6 bases; J trimming: 1 base; junction bases outside the gene matches: 9. Germline V lookup: CDR1 DFQATT, CDR2 SNEGSKA (reference sequence). CDR3 length: 15 amino acids. The CDR3 DNA follows: TGCAGTGCCTCTGACAGGGGGAGGCTTAACTATGGCTACACCTTC. Residues: CSASDRGRLNYGYTF.

This clonotype was found many times. This sequence joins TRBV20-1 and TRBJ1-2, with D possibly matching TRBD1 (5 bases). The ends were cut back, 1 base at V and 2 bases at J, with 8 bases in the middle. The germline gives CDR1 DFQATT, CDR2 SNEGSKA (reference sequence). This CDR3 has 13 amino acids. CDR3 nucleotides: TGCAGTGCTAGAGTAGGGGAGAACTATGGCTACACCTTC. Protein sequence: CSARVGENYGYTF.

This clonotype came up many times. This sequence joins TRBV19 and TRBJ1-5; perhaps TRBD1 as D (5 bases). V was trimmed by 11 bases and J by 6 bases, leaving 17 bases between them. Germline V gene sequence: CDR1 LNHDA, CDR2 SQIVND (reference sequence). This CDR3 has 13 amino acids. The CDR3 DNA follows: TGTGCCGGAGCCACCCCGGGGCCTCAGCCCCAGCATTTT. This gives the protein CAGATPGPQPQHF.

The CDR3 sequence: CASKRDERSSYEQYF. In DNA form, the CDR3 reads TGTGCCAGCAAACGGGACGAAAGGAGCTCCTACGAGCAGTACTTC. The chain links TRBV6-1 to TRBJ2-7; D possibly matches TRBD1 or TRBD2 (5 bases each). V gave up 7 bases and J gave up 0 bases, with 16 bases separating them. This CDR3 has 15 residues. Germline values: CDR1 MNHNS, CDR2 SASEGT.

This clonotype has a count of ten or more. V and J are TRBV9 and TRBJ2-2, with 8 bases matching TRBD2. In germline, CDR1 is SGDLS, CDR2 YYNGEE. This CDR3 contains 16 residues. The V gene end was trimmed by 5 bases and the J gene end by 5 bases; junction bases not matched to a gene: 11. The CDR3 loop is CASRDARSGRTGELFF. Here the CDR3 DNA reads TGTGCCAGCAGAGATGCCCGCAGCGGGAGAACCGGGGAGCTGTTTTTT.

This clonotype was observed many times. The chain employs TRBV9 and TRBJ2-2; D is undetermined. In germline, CDR1 is SGDLS, CDR2 YYNGEE. The CDR3 is 14 residues long. V was shortened by 0 bases and J by 6 bases, with 9 bases between the two germline ends. The CDR3 DNA sequence: TGTGCCAGCAGCGTAGACCCCGGCCCCGGGGAGCTGTTTTTT. Its translation is CASSVDPGPGELFF.

This clonotype showed up many times. The gene calls are TRBV28 and TRBJ2-7; weak D call: TRBD2 (6 bases). CDR1 is MDHEN and CDR2 is SYDVKM in the germline V gene. The CDR3 has 15 residues. V was shortened by 3 bases and J by 4 bases, with 16 bases between the two germline ends. The CDR3 bases are TGTGCCAGCAGTTTCTCTTGGCCGGGGACTTACGAGCAGTACTTC. Translation gives CASSFSWPGTYEQYF.

This chain uses TRBV27 with TRBJ2-2; D is undetermined. The CDR3 has 15 residues. Germline CDR1 reads MNHEY; CDR2 reads SMNVEV (reference sequence). V dropped 7 bases and J dropped 4 bases, with 16 bases sitting between them. CDR3 bases: TGTGCCAGCAACATAGGTGGGGTCGGCACCGGGGAGCTGTTTTTT. It codes for CASNIGGVGTGELFF.

This clonotype appeared many times. The rearrangement links TRBV12-3 or TRBV12-4 to TRBJ1-2; no clear D. V was pared by 6 bases and J by 5 bases, with 16 bases between. This CDR3 has 14 residues. The DNA of the CDR3 is TGTGCCAGCAGCAACCGCCAGGAGCAATATGGCTACACCTTC. Translation gives CASSNRQEQYGYTF.